This T cell receptor (beta chain) is from a study of vaccination and CD4 T cells after COVID-19. Cultured CD4+ T cell DNA underwent sequencing with the Oncomine TCR Beta short-read assay. TCRdb passed the PCR reads through MiXCR, listing each CDR3 protein once. In the table there are some 1,500 distinct CDR3 sequences, about three quarters of which are singletons. A note on this clonotype: Its antigen is currently unknown.

Described treatment: roughly 10-day PBMC culture with coronavirus spike peptide pools or control peptides (ViraFEST assay). First, ViraFEST expanded antigen-specific T cells with peptide pools, and next it sequenced the TCRs. V was pared by 4 bases and J by 0 bases, with 15 bases between. The CDR3 spans 15 residues. Germline V gene lookup returns CDR1 DFQATT and CDR2 SNEGSKA (reference sequence). The origin of this receptor is a human donor who had recovered from COVID-19. The sample here was CD4+ T cells from blood, cultured in vitro, taken after SARS-CoV-2 vaccination. The chain links TRBV20-1 to TRBJ1-2; tentative D call: TRBD1 (6 bases). CDR3 nucleotides: TGCAGTGCTATCCTTCCGGGACACTCTAACTATGGCTACACCTTC. It translates to CSAILPGHSNYGYTF.